This is a list of T cell receptor beta chains from one sample in a study of T cell responses to AZD1222 COVID-19 vaccine. Sequencing was performed with immunoSEQ multiplex PCR; in TCRdb, only in-frame clones are kept and a portion is missing. The data show 150,000 or so clones, with less than 95% seen just once and approximately 1.5% held by the top ten. The source was peripheral blood, collected on day 0 of AZD1222 vaccination. These receptors all come from an adult in good health. Both conserved end residues are part of each CDR3.

cdr3_aa v_call
CSVTSGGGDTQYF TRBV29-1
CASSYSGQGYTEAFF TRBV6-2/TRBV6-3
CASSRRYSGANVLTF TRBV6-5
CASSMAREKLFF TRBV19
CASSSEDRGGTPEAFF TRBV28
CATSGDGNTIYF TRBV24-1
CASSPTGQGALNTIYF TRBV18
CASSATGGTEAFF TRBV7-9
CASGLGWNEQFF TRBV11-3
CATSRDYGGMAFEQYF TRBV15
CASSPDLSSYNEQFF TRBV7-8
CASRTPGPSYNEQFF TRBV6-5
CAWEGQMNTEAFF TRBV30
CASTERTGDGYTF TRBV5-4
CASSFPGGGDEKLFF TRBV6-6
CASSYRTGGFYEQYF TRBV6-2/TRBV6-3
CASEGDEKLFF TRBV3-1/TRBV3-2
CASSSRQPMNTEAFF TRBV21-1
CAWSVPRTGQYEQYF TRBV30
CASSLGGQGYEQYF TRBV28
CASSLTGTNEKLFF TRBV19
CASSRDRSGNTIYF TRBV3-1/TRBV3-2
CASSNRIDSPLHF TRBV5-8
CASSLEAGGGTGELFF TRBV7-2
CASSLGGLIYEQYF TRBV7-9
CASSPTGTELYTF TRBV7-9
CASSRDRGRYEQYF TRBV7-2
CASSLVKGSTEAFF TRBV7-2
CASSVGTGGNTGELFF TRBV2
CASSPLGFEYNEQFF TRBV7-2
CASSPAGTGVETQYF TRBV7-8
CASSTPRVAWNTIYF TRBV28
CATTGTSSGNTIYF TRBV10-3
CASARDRLTNYGYTF TRBV12-5
CASSQETVGYTF TRBV4-2
CASSTTGVWSSPLHF TRBV19
CAWSLLDRGTEAFF TRBV30
CASNPGGQMNTEAFF TRBV5-1
CAWSVTGNTIYF TRBV30
CASSYSWGASDQPQHF TRBV6-2/TRBV6-3
CASSSHEVVEQFF TRBV4-1
CASSYSVGNMVEAFF TRBV6-6
CASSQTGITTGHNEKLFF TRBV4-1
CASSVGGFF TRBV9
CASSLAGPYAEQYF TRBV5-4
CASSLERTSGSPTDTQYF TRBV7-6
CATSRSGLDEARLRAFF TRBV15
CASSLVAEAFF TRBV28
CATPLPAGNTIYF TRBV2
CASSLHGDYAYEQYF TRBV5-5
CASRSGTDYGYTF TRBV5-1
CAWSVGTGDSPLHF TRBV30
CASSDVGYYSNQPQHF TRBV10-2